Following are 5 T cell receptor beta chains from one sample sequenced in a study of blood T cell repertoires in COVID-19. Libraries were prepared by immunoSEQ multiplex PCR; TCRdb keeps only in-frame clonotypes and omits some of them. Of 150,000 to 180,000 clones in the sample, about three quarters were seen once. Sequencing was done on a sample of peripheral blood. The receptor source for this set is a man older than 75 with acute or convalescent COVID-19.

This chain connects TRBV6-2 or TRBV6-3 to TRBJ2-7; TRBD1 aligns across 7 bases. V lost 4 bases to trimming and J lost 3 bases; unmatched junction nucleotides: 15. The CDR3 consists of 17 residues. Germline assignment: CDR1 MNHEY and CDR2 SVGEGT. CDR3 protein: CASSSRQGTVSYYEQYF. CDR3 sequence (DNA): TGTGCCAGCAGTTCAAGACAAGGGACAGTTTCATACTACGAGCAGTACTTC.

This chain connects TRBV5-1 to TRBJ1-1; D gene ambiguous. The CDR3 sequence is 14 residues long. V lost 2 bases to trimming and J lost 1 base, with 9 bases between them. CDR1 and CDR2 from the germline V gene are SGHRS and YFSETQ. The CDR3 is CASSLTAQNTEAFF. The DNA of the CDR3 is TGCGCCAGCAGCTTAACAGCCCAGAACACTGAAGCTTTCTTT.

This clone showed up just once. V and J are TRBV19 and TRBJ2-2; 7 bases line up with TRBD1. Germline V gene sequence: CDR1 LNHDA, CDR2 SQIVND (reference sequence). The CDR3 totals 17 residues. V lost 5 bases and J lost 3; bases outside the gene matches: 12. The chain's CDR3 is CASSDPGTAVDTGELFF. CDR3 in DNA: TGTGCCAGTAGTGATCCCGGGACAGCTGTGGACACCGGGGAGCTGTTTTTT.

The rearrangement links TRBV7-2 to TRBJ2-7, with 13 bases that match TRBD2. Germline V gene lookup returns CDR1 SGHTA and CDR2 FQGNSA. Unmatched junction bases numbered 4, after V lost 4 bases and J lost 4 bases. The CDR3 has 15 residues. The CDR3 DNA sequence: TGTGCCAGCAGCTCTACTAGCGGGGGGGCGTACGAGCAGTACTTC. It translates to CASSSTSGGAYEQYF.

The chain couples TRBV3-1 (or the pseudogene TRBV3-2) to TRBJ1-2; 8 bases map to TRBD1. The CDR3 is 14 residues long. Trimming cost V 1 base and J 5 bases; bases outside gene matches: 3. Germline-derived CDR1 and CDR2 are LGHDT and YNNKEL (reference sequence). The CDR3 spells CASSQGQGIYGYTF. DNA of the CDR3: TGTGCCAGCAGCCAAGGACAGGGGATTTATGGCTACACCTTC.